This T cell receptor (beta chain) was identified in a study of lung T cells in sarcoidosis with Löfgren's syndrome. Study background: Repertoire analyses centered on Löfgren's syndrome patients.

The germline CDR1 and CDR2 sequences are MDHEN and SYDVKM. Trimming removed 2 bases at V and 4 bases at J, with 12 bases between. The CDR3 loop spans 15 amino acids. Study-wide results and caveats: Shared TRAV12-1 and TRBV2 CDR3 motifs across Löfgren's syndrome patients reportedly suggested public CD4+ TCRs. TRAV12-1 preferentially paired with TRBV2, with homologous CDR3s.

TCRdb called the reads again in MiXCR, with one record for every CDR3 protein. The sample holds 58,000 or so distinct CDR3 sequences; about 20% are singletons and the top ten take around 2.3%. This clonotype showed up many times. What it binds is unknown. Sequencing input: CD4+ T cells from PBMCs. The chain couples TRBV28 to TRBJ1-3, with TRBD1 as a possible D gene (5 bases). This receptor was taken from a human donor with sarcoidosis (Löfgren's syndrome or another form), or a control subject (not recorded which). CDR3 sequence (DNA): TGTGCCAGCAGTTTAGGGGGAGCGACAGGAAACACCATATATTTT. Its translation: CASSLGGATGNTIYF.